The T cell receptor (beta chain) described here comes from a study of blood T cell repertoires in COVID-19. Per the original data handling: Cell counts per sample came from amplifying reference gene primers. The data were produced by immunoSEQ multiplex PCR, yet TCRdb's version contains in-frame clones alone and is incomplete. The V and J calls and clone size were taken over from that table, and D and trimming were inferred from the DNA. The repertoire includes roughly 380,000 clones, about 87% of them detected once, and 1.3% sits in the top ten. Sequencing was done on a sample of PBMCs or T cells enriched from blood (not recorded which). The origin of this receptor is a man aged 30 to 45 who had recovered from COVID-19.

The CDR3 loop reads CASRPTGTNYGYTF. CDR3 DNA sequence: TGTGCCAGCAGACCTACAGGGACTAACTATGGCTACACCTTC. The gene calls are TRBV25-1 and TRBJ1-2; the D gene is possibly TRBD1 (6 bases). The CDR3 length is 14 residues. Per the germline V gene, CDR1 is MGHDK and CDR2 is SYGVNS. V dropped 6 bases and J dropped 0 bases, with 11 bases sitting between them.